These 24 T cell receptor beta chains share one sample of origin, sequenced in a study of shared clonotypes between healthy human individuals. Produced via immunoSEQ multiplex PCR; TCRdb's table is partial and in-frame only. Here the sample spans about 520,000 clones, around 73% being singletons. The sample taken for sequencing was PBMCs. These TCRs come from a woman in her thirties or forties in good health. Some clones in this sample may be carry-over from other donors' samples.

The genes are TRBV11-2 and TRBJ1-1; 7 nucleotides align to TRBD1. Per the germline V gene, CDR1 is SGHAT and CDR2 is FQNNGV. The trim removed 5 bases at V and 1 base at J, leaving 7 bases unmatched. This CDR3 comprises 15 residues. The CDR3: CASSHDRAWNTEAFF. The CDR3 DNA sequence: TGTGCCAGCAGCCACGACAGGGCGTGGAACACTGAAGCTTTCTTT.

J is TRBJ2-7 and V is TRBV29-1; D gene unclear. The germline CDR1 and CDR2 sequences are SQVTM and ANQGSEA. V was clipped by 4 bases and J by 5 bases, with 9 bases between them. This CDR3 has 11 amino acids. This CDR3 is CSVGSLDEQYF. CDR3 DNA sequence: TGCAGCGTTGGTAGCCTGGACGAGCAGTACTTC.

The chain has TRBV9 and TRBJ2-7, with 9 positions matching TRBD1. The CDR3 is 16 residues long. The germline V gene encodes CDR1 SGDLS and CDR2 YYNGEE. With 0 bases clipped from V and 4 bases from J, the junction kept 8 bases outside the gene matches. In DNA form, the CDR3 reads TGTGCCAGCAGCGTAGCGGGACAGGGAGGGCCATACGAGCAGTACTTC. Encoded protein: CASSVAGQGGPYEQYF.

This clone has a single count. The chain joins TRBV10-3 to TRBJ2-3; possible D gene TRBD2, 6 bases. Germline CDR1 and CDR2: ENHRY and SYGVKD. The CDR3 is 14 amino acids. V was trimmed by 7 bases and J by 4 bases, leaving 15 bases between them. The DNA of the CDR3 is TGTGCCATCACCGGAGGGCTAGGGGCAGATACGCAGTATTTT. This encodes CAITGGLGADTQYF.

This clone appeared a few times. The chain employs TRBV7-3 and TRBJ2-1; 7 bases match TRBD2. The CDR3 has 18 residues. Germline assignment: CDR1 SGHTA and CDR2 FQGTGA. J was trimmed by 6 bases and V by 2 bases; bases with no gene match: 16. The CDR3 protein is CASSLYGLGGRGVNEQFF. The CDR3 coding sequence is TGTGCCAGCAGCTTATATGGTTTGGGCGGGAGAGGGGTCAATGAGCAGTTCTTC.

The V and J genes are TRBV6-4 and TRBJ2-5; D assignment may be TRBD1 or TRBD2 (5 bases each). V lost 2 bases and J 2 bases, leaving 18 bases between the germline ends. Germline lookup yields CDR1 MRHNA and CDR2 SNTAGT. The CDR3 totals 17 residues. The CDR3 reads CASSDGSRDPNQETQYF. The CDR3 DNA reads as TGTGCCAGCAGTGACGGTTCCCGGGACCCCAATCAAGAGACCCAGTACTTC.

The chain links TRBV5-4 to TRBJ1-3; D is unclear. Germline assignment: CDR1 SGHNT and CDR2 YYREEE (reference sequence). V lost 0 bases, J lost 0 bases, and 7 bases lay in between. CDR3 size: 15 residues. DNA for the CDR3: TGTGCCAGCAGCTTGGCTGGGATCTCTGGAAACACCATATATTTT. This translates into CASSLAGISGNTIYF.

This chain joins TRBV6-5 and TRBJ2-7, with D perhaps TRBD2 (6 bases). Per the germline V gene, CDR1 is MNHEY and CDR2 is SVGAGI. Trimming took off 3 bases at V and 0 bases at J, with 9 bases between the two ends. The CDR3 is 14 amino acids. Written as DNA, the CDR3 is TGTGCCAGCAGTTATGACGGGAGCTCCTACGAGCAGTACTTC. Translated: CASSYDGSSYEQYF.

The CDR3 here is CASSLVGVYGEQYF. The CDR3 region has the DNA TGTGCCAGCAGCTTAGTTGGGGTTTACGGCGAGCAGTACTTC. V and J are TRBV7-8 and TRBJ2-7; D unclear. Germline CDR1 and CDR2: SGHVS and FQNEAQ. This CDR3 contains 14 residues. The germline V and J ends were trimmed by 1 base and 6 bases, with 13 bases remaining between them.

The chain employs TRBV5-5 and TRBJ2-3; D ambiguous. This CDR3 has 13 residues. V was shortened by 0 bases and J by 4 bases, with 6 bases between the two germline ends. CDR1 and CDR2 (germline): SGHKS, YYEKEE (reference sequence). DNA for the CDR3: TGTGCCAGCAGCTTGGTTACTTCAGATACGCAGTATTTT. Amino acids: CASSLVTSDTQYF.

This sequence joins TRBV11-3 and TRBJ2-2; 7 bases agree with TRBD2. This CDR3 contains 16 residues. Germline assignment: CDR1 SGHNT and CDR2 YENEEA. V shed 4 bases, J shed 7 bases, and the junction held 12 bases outside the gene matches. The DNA of the CDR3 is TGTGCCAGCAGCTCCCTTTATGGGGGAGGGAACGGGGAGCTGTTTTTT. Protein: CASSSLYGGGNGELFF.

V gene TRBV5-5 combines with J gene TRBJ2-3, with 9 bases fitting TRBD2. CDR1 is SGHKS and CDR2 is YYEKEE in the germline V gene (reference sequence). CDR3 length: 16 residues. V lost 0 bases and J lost 2; bases outside the gene matches: 4. The CDR3 here is CASSLGSGSITDTQYF. The DNA of the CDR3 is TGTGCCAGCAGCTTGGGTAGCGGGAGTATCACAGATACGCAGTATTTT.

The rearrangement joins TRBV2 to TRBJ2-3, with 12 bases aligning to TRBD2. The CDR3 totals 15 residues. V trimming: 7 bases; J trimming: 4 bases; junction bases outside the gene matches: 6. Germline CDR1 reads SNHLY; CDR2 reads FYNNEI. The CDR3 nucleotides are TGTGCCAGCACTCAACTAGCGGGAGGTGCAGATACGCAGTATTTT. Translated, it gives CASTQLAGGADTQYF.

This chain joins TRBV10-1 and TRBJ2-7; D unclear. With 6 bases removed from V and 5 bases from J, the gap between germline ends came to 17 bases. This CDR3 region has 14 residues. Germline values: CDR1 WNHNN, CDR2 SYGVQD (reference sequence). CDR3 DNA: TGCGCCAGCAGCCCCGTGCAGGTTGGGGACGAGCAGTACTTC. It specifies CASSPVQVGDEQYF.

The chain combines TRBV9 with TRBJ2-5; D remains ambiguous. This CDR3 comprises 13 residues. The V gene lost 2 bases and the J gene lost 0 bases, with 5 bases spanning the gap. The germline V gene encodes CDR1 SGDLS and CDR2 YYNGEE. The CDR3 is CASSVQNQETQYF. The CDR3, as DNA: TGTGCCAGCAGCGTTCAGAACCAAGAGACCCAGTACTTC. The whole variable domain, filled in from reference TRBV9 and TRBJ2-5, reads DSGVTQTPKHLITATGQRVTLRCSPRSGDLSVYWYQQSLDQGLQFLIQYYNGEERAKGNILERFSAQQFPDLHSELNLSSLELGDSALYFCASSVQNQETQYFGPGTRLLVL.

The V call is TRBV7-9, the J call TRBJ2-1; 11 bases line up with TRBD2. CDR3 size: 17 residues. Trimming removed 5 bases from V and 4 bases from J; junction bases left unmatched: 10. Germline assignment: CDR1 SEHNR and CDR2 FQNEAQ (reference sequence). The CDR3: CASSPRGLAEAYNEQFF. Written as DNA, the CDR3 is TGTGCCAGCAGCCCTAGGGGACTAGCGGAGGCTTACAATGAGCAGTTCTTC.

This clone was picked up a small number of times. In DNA, the CDR3 is TGTGCCAGCAGCTTGTTGTCAGGTCAGGGGCAAGAGACCCAGTACTTC. Translating it yields CASSLLSGQGQETQYF. V and J are TRBV5-6 and TRBJ2-5; D may be TRBD1 (6 bases). V was cut by 1 base and J by 2 bases, with 15 bases left in between. Per germline, CDR1 SGHDT and CDR2 YYEEEE. There are 16 residues in the CDR3. Full variable domain (missing parts from reference TRBV5-6 and TRBJ2-5): DAGVTQSPTHLIKTRGQQVTLRCSPKSGHDTVSWYQQALGQGPQFIFQYYEEEERQRGNFPDRFSGHQFPNYSSELNVNALLLGDSALYLCASSLLSGQGQETQYFGPGTRLLVL.

The chain recombines TRBV11-3 with TRBJ2-7; D remains ambiguous. V was cut by 1 base and J by 7 bases, with 8 bases left in between. In germline, CDR1 is SGHNT, CDR2 YENEEA. This CDR3 comprises 12 residues. CDR3 nucleotide sequence: TGTGCCAGCAGCTTAGGGGCTCAGGAGCAGTACTTC. It codes for CASSLGAQEQYF.

This clone was detected only once. This chain connects TRBV7-3 to TRBJ2-3; D is possibly TRBD2 (6 bases). V lost 1 base to trimming and J lost 5 bases, with 10 bases between them. Germline lookup yields CDR1 SGHTA and CDR2 FQGTGA. This CDR3 region has 14 residues. CDR3 in DNA: TGTGCCAGCAGCTTAATGGGGACTCAAGATACGCAGTATTTT. Its protein product is CASSLMGTQDTQYF.

V gene TRBV27 combines with J gene TRBJ2-1; 11 bases agree with TRBD2. The length of the CDR3 is 16 residues. V lost 5 bases and J lost 6; bases outside the gene matches: 9. Germline values: CDR1 MNHEY, CDR2 SMNVEV (reference sequence). The CDR3: CASSLIPSGRTNEQFF. The CDR3, as DNA: TGTGCCAGCAGTCTAATTCCTAGCGGGAGGACCAATGAGCAGTTCTTC.

This clone was recorded many times. The chain combines TRBV6-4 with TRBJ2-3, with 10 bases lining up with TRBD2. After removal of 4 bases from V and 1 base from J, the junction contained 5 bases not matched to a gene. Germline V lookup: CDR1 MRHNA, CDR2 SNTAGT. There are 16 residues in the CDR3. Here the CDR3 reads CASSATGTSGTDTQYF. The CDR3 bases are TGTGCCAGCAGTGCAACCGGGACTAGCGGCACAGATACGCAGTATTTT.

The chain is built from TRBV7-9 and TRBJ1-1; D not certain. The ends were cut back, 5 bases at V and 4 bases at J, with 20 bases in the middle. From germline, CDR1 is SEHNR and CDR2 FQNEAQ (reference sequence). This CDR3 is 16 amino acids long. CDR3 DNA: TGTGCCAGCAGCCCGCCCACCCGGGGTGGCGGCACTGAAGCTTTCTTT. This codes for CASSPPTRGGGTEAFF.

This clone was seen just once. The CDR3 bases are TGCAGCGTTGAAGAACAGGGGGCACGGTACTTC. This gives the protein CSVEEQGARYF. The chain couples TRBV29-1 to TRBJ2-7; 9 bases match TRBD1. Germline V gene data show CDR1 as SQVTM and CDR2 as ANQGSEA. V shed 0 bases, J shed 12 bases, and the junction held 3 bases outside the gene matches. CDR3 length equals 11 residues.

The chain has TRBV5-1 and TRBJ2-1; TRBD2 matches 7 bases. Unmatched junction bases numbered 15, after V lost 3 bases and J lost 12 bases. The CDR3 loop spans 15 amino acids. CDR1 is SGHRS, CDR2 YFSETQ, per germline. Here the CDR3 reads CASSSGRLGTTGQFF. CDR3 bases: TGCGCCAGCAGCTCCGGCCGCCTTGGGACTACTGGGCAGTTCTTC.